The 15 T cell receptor beta chains below all came from one sample that was sequenced in a study of T cell clonality in common variable immunodeficiency (dated by TCRdb to between 2014 and 2017). The library came from the immunoSEQ multiplex PCR assay. What TCRdb holds here is the immuneACCESS table cut down to in-frame rearrangements. Part of the clones is not present; checked against another copy, under half of the missing clones reflect an unresolved V gene, and the others are unexplained. The sample features about 35,000 clones, and none is a singleton. The biggest ten clones account for 9.5% of the sample. Input material: peripheral blood mononuclear cells. The receptors were gathered from a person aged 18 to 70 in good health.

In this sample, this clone turned up a few times. One end of the junction is discordant with germline, which a read error may explain. Coverage ceases 3 residues before the CDR3 finishes, and the germline J gene fills in the end. The chain is built from TRBV2 and TRBJ1-2, with D possibly matching TRBD1 (5 bases). Germline V gives CDR1 SNHLY, CDR2 FYNNEI. CDR3 length equals 13 residues. Here the CDR3 reads CAGRVSLSYDYTF. The CDR3 DNA, read in part, is TGTGCCGGCAGGGTATCACTCTCCTACGAC.

This clone was detected only a few times. The read stops 3 residues short of the end of the CDR3; the missing end is completed from the germline J gene. This sequence joins TRBV2 and TRBJ1-5; D gene ambiguous. This CDR3 contains 13 residues. Trimming pared 6 bases from V and 4 bases from J, leaving 10 bases between. Germline V gives CDR1 SNHLY, CDR2 FYNNEI. The CDR3 loop reads CASSPTENQPQHF. The CDR3 DNA, read in part, is TGTGCCAGCAGCCCCACAGAGAATCAGCCC.

There are many counts of this clone. The read is 3 residues too short to cover the CDR3 end, so that end is filled in from the germline J gene. The V gene is TRBV20-1, the J gene TRBJ1-2, with TRBD1 matching 7 bases. The CDR3 extends over 15 amino acids. Per the germline V gene, CDR1 is DFQATT and CDR2 is SNEGSKA (reference sequence). This CDR3 is CSAPREGALRYDYTF. Incomplete CDR3 DNA: TGCAGTGCTCCTCGGGAGGGGGCCTTACGCTACGAC.

This clone was recorded many times. Coverage ceases 3 residues before the CDR3 finishes, and the germline J gene fills in the end. The chain combines TRBV28 with TRBJ1-2; D is possibly TRBD1 (6 bases). Germline CDR1 MDHEN, CDR2 SYDVKM. The CDR3 length is 13 residues. Partial CDR3 DNA: TGTGCCAGCAGTTTACAGGGGCCGGGGGGC. Amino acid sequence: CASSLQGPGG. Given in full, the CDR3 is CASSLQGPGGYTF.

This clone was seen more than once but under ten times. The missing CDR3 end, 3 residues past where the read stops, is filled in from the germline J gene. The rearrangement uses TRBV20-1 and TRBJ2-5, with 7 bases identical to TRBD2. V lost 6 bases, J lost 5 bases, and 9 bases stayed unmatched. The CDR3 is 13 amino acids. Germline V gene sequence: CDR1 DFQATT, CDR2 SNEGSKA (reference sequence). The part of the CDR3 DNA that was read is TGCAGTGCCTTGGACTGGGGGGGGGAGACC. It translates to CSALDWGGET. The CDR3, in full, reads CSALDWGGETQYF.

This clone was detected many times. The CDR3 end falls 3 residues outside the read, so it is completed with the germline J gene. J is TRBJ1-1 and V is TRBV20-1; TRBD1 matches at 10 bases. This CDR3 has 14 amino acids. Germline V gene lookup returns CDR1 DFQATT and CDR2 SNEGSKA (reference sequence). J gave up 5 bases and V 6 bases, and 9 bases lay outside the gene matches. CDR3 amino acids: CSAPYGDRGTEAFF. The CDR3 DNA, read in part, is TGCAGTGCCCCATACGGGGACAGGGGAACTGAA.

This clone was found a few times. Sequencing ends 3 residues short of the CDR3 end; the germline J gene provides the rest. The gene calls are TRBV23-1 and TRBJ2-4, with a tentative D call TRBD2 (5 bases). TRBV23-1 is known as an ORF, though its function is uncertain. The CDR3 runs to 16 residues. The sequenced part of the CDR3 DNA is TGCGCCAGCAACCCCCTGGAGAGGGCAGTTTGGTATGGT. Encoded protein: CASNPLERAVWYG. The whole CDR3 protein is CASNPLERAVWYGQYF.

This clone was recorded many times. Read coverage stops 3 residues before the CDR3 terminus; the germline J gene supplies the remainder. The rearrangement uses TRBV6-1 and TRBJ2-7, with unresolved D. V was clipped by 3 bases and J by 0 bases, with 9 bases between them. CDR1 MNHNS and CDR2 SASEGT come from the germline V gene. The CDR3 is made up of 14 amino acids. CDR3: CASSEGPSSYEQYF. The CDR3 bases that were read are TGTGCCAGCAGTGAGGGTCCTAGCTCCTACGAG.

This clone was detected many times. The read comes to an end 3 residues before the CDR3 does, leaving the germline J gene to fill in the end. The gene calls are TRBV6-1 and TRBJ2-2; TRBD1 aligns across 9 bases. The CDR3 contains 15 residues. CDR1 and CDR2 from the germline V gene are MNHNS and SASEGT. The sequenced CDR3 bases are TGTGCCAGCAGTGCTACCGGGACAGGGATTGAAAAG. It encodes CASSATGTGIEK. The whole CDR3 sequence is CASSATGTGIEKLFF.

This clone was observed at least ten times. Its ends do not fully match the called genes, so a read error is possible. The CDR3 is cut off 3 residues early in the read; its end comes from the germline J gene. This sample includes further DNA sequences coding for the same CDR3. This chain links TRBV5-1 with TRBJ1-3; D remains unclear. Germline lookup yields CDR1 SGHRS and CDR2 YFSETQ. The CDR3 is 17 residues long. The part of the CDR3 DNA that was read is TGCGCCAGCAGCTTGGGAACGGCAGGAAGCTCTGGAAACACA. It codes for CASSLGTAGSSGNT. The CDR3 in full is CASSLGTAGSSGNTIYF. The full variable domain, completed using reference TRBV5-1 and TRBJ1-3, is KAGVTQTPRYLIKTRGQQVTLSCSPISGHRSVSWYQQTPGQGLQFLFEYFSETQRNKGNFPGRFSGRQFSNSRSEMNVSTLELGDSALYLCASSLGTAGSSGNTIYFGEGSWLTVV.

This clone was seen ten or more times. Read sequence stops 3 residues before the CDR3 end, and the germline J gene provides the missing end. The chain has TRBV3-1 (or the pseudogene TRBV3-2) and TRBJ2-7; D is ambiguous. V lost 0 bases and J 5 bases, leaving 17 bases between the germline ends. This CDR3 has 16 amino acids. The germline V gene encodes CDR1 LGHDT and CDR2 YNNKEL (reference sequence). The CDR3 spells CASSQDLPTMSDEQYF. The CDR3 DNA, read in part, is TGTGCCAGCAGCCAAGATTTGCCCACGATGAGCGACGAG.

This clone came up many times. The read ends 3 residues early relative to the CDR3; the germline J gene fills the gap. This chain connects TRBV6-1 to TRBJ2-1, with D possibly matching TRBD1 (6 bases). The CDR3 contains 13 residues. Germline values: CDR1 MNHNS, CDR2 SASEGT. V was cut by 4 bases and J by 4 bases, with 8 bases left in between. CDR3 protein: CASSADRYNEQFF. CDR3 bases read: TGTGCCAGCAGTGCTGACAGGTACAATGAG.

This clone came up many times. Coverage ceases 3 residues before the CDR3 finishes, and the germline J gene fills in the end. The V and J genes are TRBV7-8 and TRBJ2-1, with TRBD2 matching 8 bases. Germline V lookup: CDR1 SGHVS, CDR2 FQNEAQ. V gave up 5 bases and J gave up 9 bases; unmatched junction bases: 9. The CDR3 has 14 amino acids. CDR3 DNA, as far as it was read: TGTGCCAGCAGCCCGGAGGGGACTAGGAGTGAG. Its translation: CASSPEGTRSE. The complete CDR3 reads CASSPEGTRSEQFF. The entire variable domain, with the rest obtained from reference TRBV7-8 and TRBJ2-1, is as follows: GAGVSQSPRYKVAKRGQDVALRCDPISGHVSLFWYQQALGQGPEFLTYFQNEAQLDKSGLPSDRFFAERPEGSVSTLKIQRTQQEDSAVYLCASSPEGTRSEQFFGPGTRLTVL.

The table lists this clone with many counts. The CDR3 end lies 3 residues beyond the end of the read and is filled in from the germline J gene. The chain has TRBV7-3 and TRBJ2-1; 8 bases line up with TRBD2. The junction had 12 bases not matched to a gene; V was cut back by 0 bases and J by 5 bases. This CDR3 has 18 amino acids. Germline V gene data show CDR1 as SGHTA and CDR2 as FQGTGA. CDR3 sequence reads: CASSLTQEAGVPNNEQFF. The sequenced CDR3 bases are TGTGCCAGCAGCTTAACCCAAGAAGCGGGAGTGCCAAACAATGAG.

This clone was seen a few times. The sequence runs out 3 residues before the end of the CDR3; the remainder is reconstructed from the germline J gene. The chain recombines TRBV6-2 or TRBV6-3 with TRBJ1-5, with TRBD1 as a possible D gene (6 bases). V was pared by 2 bases and J by 7 bases, with 12 bases between. The CDR3 extends over 14 amino acids. Germline-derived CDR1 and CDR2 are MNHEY and SVGEGT. CDR3 in amino acids: CASSYGPTGQPQHF. The covered CDR3 bases are TGTGCCAGCAGTTACGGACCGACAGGCCAGCCC.